Described below is a single T cell receptor (beta chain) sequence and its context. The target of this receptor is not known. No much larger clone exists at a distance of one base, and base qualities are not known. Synthetic TCR analog templates were spiked into each PCR to estimate absolute template abundance from read counts. The immunoSEQ assay used bias-controlled V and J gene primers to amplify TCRbeta CDR3 regions from genomic DNA. Sequencing of rearranged TCRbeta segments was performed at approximately 20X coverage. In the original analysis: Clustering was used to correct sequencing errors, and CDR3s were annotated against IMGT so that V, D and J genes could be assigned. Downstream analyses used only productive TCRbeta rearrangements and left out out-of-frame or stop-codon sequences. Clonality was calculated as one minus the Shannon entropy normalized by the log of the number of unique productive sequences. Fisher's exact test with Benjamini-Hochberg correction, at a threshold of adjusted p below 0.01, was used to find clones that differed between time points or between blood and tumor. Held by TCRdb, this immuneACCESS table contains in-frame sequences only and omits some clones. Under half of the omission traces to an unresolved V gene where checked; the cause of the rest is unknown. The DNA gave D and trimming, while V, J and clone size come from that table. In this sample the table shows tens of thousands of clones, around 80% of which occur a single time. The ten top clones hold roughly 3.2% of the sample.

The cohort comprised more than 25 patients with locally advanced or metastatic urothelial carcinoma treated at Memorial Sloan Kettering on a trial protocol. Peripheral blood mononuclear cells were collected pretreatment and during treatment, at between 1 and 8 total time points per patient. The Qiagen DNeasy Blood extraction kit was used to purify genomic DNA from total PBMCs and tumor samples. PBMCs were collected pretreatment and during treatment and were isolated and stored as previously described. This sample is drawn from a study of PD-L1 blockade in urothelial cancer (TCRdb year 2017). In the study overall: All patients started therapy around 2014 and received atezolizumab 1,200 mg intravenously every 3 weeks. About 85% of the 29 patients were males with bladder-origin urothelial cancer, and about 65% of the roughly 30 reported a prior smoking history. An ECOG performance status of 0 or 1 was recorded for the patients, and 0 to 3 prior chemotherapy regimens had been received by the patients. Blood samples were analyzed 3 weeks after the start of treatment (second dose) and 6 weeks after the start of treatment. A median of about 140,000 T cells and 80,000 to 100,000 unique TCRs was obtained from blood samples, and a median clonality of around 0.08 was observed. The study was an exploratory multi-omic analysis of somatic, immune and clinical correlates of response to PD-L1 blockade with atezolizumab in urothelial cancer. Pretreatment tumor samples, along with matched peripheral blood serially collected before and after atezolizumab treatment, were subjected to TCR sequencing. Durable clinical benefit was defined as progression-free survival longer than 6 months, and TCR features were also tested against progression-free and overall survival. In the same patients, whole exome sequencing and RNA sequencing of pretreatment tumors were performed in addition to TCR sequencing. About 10 patients reached durable clinical benefit, while some 20 patients did not. Some 30 patients had pretreatment blood TCR-seq, some 24 had at least one posttreatment blood collection, and some 24 had tumor TCR-seq. Study-wide findings and limitations: Small sample size (n ≈ 29) and many exploratory analyses mean the results are intended to be hypothesis-generating. Patients with durable benefit showed greater expansion of tumor-associated TCR clones in peripheral blood 3 weeks after starting treatment (n ≈ 23, p = 0.022). Improved progression-free and overall survival was found to be associated with pretreatment peripheral blood TCR clonality below the median.

From V the trimming removes 5 bases and from J it removes 8 bases, while the gene matches leave 10 bases of the junction unaccounted for. CDR1 and CDR2 (PRHDT, FYEKMQ) derive from the germline V gene (reference sequence). From cysteine to phenylalanine, the CDR3 is 15 amino acids long. The read is trimmed to its CDR3 DNA, 45 bases read in frame from base 1. The receptor was derived from a man between 65 and 79 years old with urothelial cancer. Sequenced material: PBMCs, taken around atezolizumab (anti-PD-L1) treatment. The rearranged chain carries TRBV13 and TRBJ1-2, and 11 junctional nucleotides match TRBD1. Here is the DNA: TGTGCCAGCAGCCCACGGACAGGGGGCGCTGGGGGCTACACCTTC. Translation gives CASSPRTGGAGGYTF.